These T cell receptor beta chains were read from a single sample in a study of blood T cell repertoires in COVID-19. Clones were sequenced by immunoSEQ multiplex PCR, and TCRdb holds only the in-frame ones, with some missing. The repertoire holds roughly 39,000 clones, with 79% as singletons. Sample: peripheral blood. These receptor sequences come from a man between 65 and 85 years old with acute or convalescent COVID-19. The CDR3 runs from the conserved cysteine through the conserved F or W. Fields, in order: clone size, V gene, J gene, D gene, CDR3 protein, CDR3 DNA. D genes are given only for firm matches. Clone size is shown for a subset of rows, as once, few, many or a class of expanded clone.

>-|TRBV29-1|TRBJ2-1|-
CSGGGVVEYNEQFF
TGCAGCGGAGGAGGGGTGGTTGAGTACAATGAGCAGTTCTTC
>-|TRBV7-6|TRBJ2-7|-
CASSLGSPSYEQYF
TGTGCCAGCAGCTTAGGGAGTCCCTCCTACGAGCAGTACTTC
>-|TRBV10-3|TRBJ2-5|TRBD1
CAISPSGGAGETQYF
TGTGCCATCAGTCCTTCAGGGGGCGCCGGGGAGACCCAGTACTTC
>-|TRBV5-1|TRBJ2-7|TRBD1
CASSLWTGVTYEQYF
TGCGCCAGCAGCTTGTGGACAGGGGTAACCTACGAGCAGTACTTC
>-|TRBV6-2/TRBV6-3|TRBJ2-7|-
CASSSQGGYEQYF
TGTGCCAGCAGTTCGCAGGGCGGCTACGAGCAGTACTTC
>-|TRBV9|TRBJ2-4|TRBD1
CASSVSGTGVDKNIQYF
TGTGCCAGCAGCGTCTCCGGGACAGGGGTAGACAAAAACATTCAGTACTTC
>-|TRBV11-2|TRBJ2-1|-
CASARLHNEQFF
TGTGCCAGCGCGAGACTGCACAATGAGCAGTTCTTC
>-|TRBV5-1|TRBJ2-7|-
CASSLGAGINYEQYF
TGCGCCAGCAGCCTGGGAGCGGGTATTAACTACGAGCAGTACTTC
>-|TRBV3-1/TRBV3-2|TRBJ2-3|-
CASSPVTESTDTQYF
TGTGCCAGCAGCCCCGTGACAGAGAGCACAGATACGCAGTATTTT
>-|TRBV5-1|TRBJ2-1|-
CASSLDRRERDEQFF
TGCGCCAGCAGCTTGGATAGGCGGGAACGCGATGAGCAGTTCTTC
>-|TRBV5-6|TRBJ2-4|-
CASSLGLGGEAKNIQYF
TGTGCCAGCAGCTTAGGTTTAGGGGGTGAGGCCAAAAACATTCAGTACTTC
>-|TRBV6-4|TRBJ2-7|-
CASSPWTHRSYEQYF
TGTGCCAGCAGTCCCTGGACTCACCGCTCCTACGAGCAGTACTTC
>-|TRBV24-1|TRBJ2-5|-
CATGGGAETQYF
TGTGCCACCGGAGGGGGCGCGGAGACCCAGTACTTC
>-|TRBV12-5|TRBJ2-2|TRBD1
CASGSTGGIGELFF
TGTGCTAGTGGTTCAACAGGGGGCATCGGGGAGCTGTTTTTT
>once|TRBV9|TRBJ2-1|TRBD1
CASSVEGAVYNEQFF
TGTGCCAGCAGCGTAGAGGGGGCCGTTTACAATGAGCAGTTCTTC
>-|TRBV6-5|TRBJ1-1|-
CASSYAVDTEAFF
TGTGCCAGCAGTTACGCAGTCGACACTGAAGCTTTCTTT
>-|TRBV3-1/TRBV3-2|TRBJ2-1|-
CASSPTGTLGNEQFF
TGTGCCAGCAGCCCTACAGGGACCTTAGGGAATGAGCAGTTCTTC
>-|TRBV28|TRBJ1-2|-
CAGSEPSRDGYTF
TGTGCCGGGAGCGAGCCCTCCAGAGATGGCTACACCTTC
>-|TRBV11-2|TRBJ2-5|TRBD1
CASSPRPGQQETQYF
TGTGCCAGCAGCCCCCGACCGGGACAGCAGGAGACCCAGTACTTC
>-|TRBV18|TRBJ2-5|-
CASSPRTPIQETQYF
TGTGCCAGCTCACCACGGACTCCTATTCAAGAGACCCAGTACTTC
>-|TRBV18|TRBJ1-2|TRBD1
CASSPPGQGHYGYTF
TGTGCCAGCTCACCCCCGGGACAGGGACACTATGGCTACACCTTC
>-|TRBV10-3|TRBJ2-5|-
CAISQALQETQYF
TGTGCCATCAGTCAGGCGCTACAAGAGACCCAGTACTTC
>-|TRBV3-1/TRBV3-2|TRBJ1-1|-
CASSQVGRAEAFF
TGTGCCAGCAGCCAAGTCGGCAGGGCTGAAGCTTTCTTT
>-|TRBV29-1|TRBJ2-7|TRBD2
CSVLAGGYEQYF
TGCAGCGTCCTAGCGGGAGGCTACGAGCAGTACTTC
>-|TRBV4-2|TRBJ1-2|-
CASSPTGPYGYTF
TGTGCCAGCAGCCCGACAGGTCCCTATGGCTACACCTTC
>once|TRBV24-1|TRBJ2-3|-
CATSPAGRTDTQYF
TGTGCCACCAGCCCCGCAGGGCGGACAGATACGCAGTATTTT
>once|TRBV21-1|TRBJ1-3|-
CASSKGAGSGNTIYF
TGTGCCAGCAGCAAAGGGGCAGGATCTGGAAACACCATATATTTT
>-|TRBV3-1/TRBV3-2|TRBJ1-1|-
CASSPFAGSEAFF
TGTGCCAGCAGCCCCTTCGCTGGCTCTGAAGCTTTCTTT
>-|TRBV27|TRBJ2-3|TRBD1
CASNRDRATDTQYF
TGTGCCAGCAACCGGGACAGGGCCACAGATACGCAGTATTTT
>-|TRBV4-1|TRBJ2-3|-
CASSQALFSTDTQYF
TGCGCCAGCAGCCAGGCCTTGTTTAGCACAGATACGCAGTATTTT
>-|TRBV28|TRBJ2-7|-
CASESFRRDMKSIHEQYF
TGTGCCAGCGAATCCTTCCGTAGGGACATGAAGTCAATACACGAGCAGTACTTC
>-|TRBV7-2|TRBJ1-3|-
CASSLWGESPGNTIYF
TGTGCCAGCAGCTTATGGGGGGAGAGCCCGGGAAACACCATATATTTT
>-|TRBV3-1/TRBV3-2|TRBJ2-7|TRBD2
CASSDPGTSGTYEQYF
TGTGCCAGCAGCGACCCCGGGACTAGCGGAACCTACGAGCAGTACTTC
>few|TRBV19|TRBJ1-2|-
CASSIDRNYGYTF
TGTGCCAGTAGTATAGATCGGAACTATGGCTACACCTTC
>-|TRBV7-3|TRBJ2-1|TRBD2
CASSLTGNPHAATRLAGYEQFF
TGTGCCAGCAGCTTAACGGGTAATCCCCATGCGGCCACAAGGCTAGCGGGATATGAGCAGTTCTTC
>-|TRBV28|TRBJ1-2|-
CASSSNRFGSYTF
TGTGCCAGCAGCTCGAACAGGTTTGGGAGCTACACCTTC
>-|TRBV10-3|TRBJ2-5|TRBD2
CAISVSSRGGETQYF
TGTGCCATCAGTGTATCTTCCCGGGGGGGGGAGACCCAGTACTTC
>-|TRBV9|TRBJ2-1|TRBD2
CASSATSGRFSNEQFF
TGTGCCAGCAGCGCCACCAGCGGGAGGTTTAGCAATGAGCAGTTCTTC
>-|TRBV24-1|TRBJ2-5|TRBD2
CATSDAGLLETQYF
TGTGCCACCAGTGATGCGGGACTACTGGAGACCCAGTACTTC
>-|TRBV24-1|TRBJ2-3|TRBD2
CATSDLSLAGGLDTQYF
TGTGCCACCAGTGATTTATCCCTAGCGGGGGGGTTGGATACGCAGTATTTT
>once|TRBV10-3|TRBJ1-2|TRBD1
CAISPSPAQGSDGYTF
TGTGCCATCAGTCCCTCCCCAGCACAGGGGAGTGACGGCTACACCTTC
>-|TRBV7-9|TRBJ2-1|TRBD1
CASSPRTGSDEQFF
TGTGCCAGCAGCCCAAGGACAGGAAGCGATGAGCAGTTCTTC
>-|TRBV15|TRBJ2-1|-
CATSRDKSVTYNEQFF
TGTGCCACCAGCAGAGATAAGAGCGTAACCTACAATGAGCAGTTCTTC
>few|TRBV7-3|TRBJ2-3|-
CASSLSGLRLDTQYF
TGTGCCAGCAGCTTAAGCGGGCTGAGGTTAGATACGCAGTATTTT
>-|TRBV13|TRBJ1-5|TRBD1
CASSLGDKGASNQPQHF
TGTGCCAGCAGCTTAGGCGATAAGGGGGCAAGCAATCAGCCCCAGCATTTT
>-|TRBV28|TRBJ2-1|TRBD2
CASTTSGGYNEQFF
TGTGCCAGCACCACTAGCGGGGGCTACAATGAGCAGTTCTTC
>-|TRBV29-1|TRBJ2-7|TRBD2
CSVSSSGRPYEQYF
TGCAGCGTGAGTTCTAGCGGGAGGCCCTACGAGCAGTACTTC
>-|TRBV29-1|TRBJ1-1|-
CSATENTEAFF
TGCAGCGCGACAGAGAACACTGAAGCTTTCTTT